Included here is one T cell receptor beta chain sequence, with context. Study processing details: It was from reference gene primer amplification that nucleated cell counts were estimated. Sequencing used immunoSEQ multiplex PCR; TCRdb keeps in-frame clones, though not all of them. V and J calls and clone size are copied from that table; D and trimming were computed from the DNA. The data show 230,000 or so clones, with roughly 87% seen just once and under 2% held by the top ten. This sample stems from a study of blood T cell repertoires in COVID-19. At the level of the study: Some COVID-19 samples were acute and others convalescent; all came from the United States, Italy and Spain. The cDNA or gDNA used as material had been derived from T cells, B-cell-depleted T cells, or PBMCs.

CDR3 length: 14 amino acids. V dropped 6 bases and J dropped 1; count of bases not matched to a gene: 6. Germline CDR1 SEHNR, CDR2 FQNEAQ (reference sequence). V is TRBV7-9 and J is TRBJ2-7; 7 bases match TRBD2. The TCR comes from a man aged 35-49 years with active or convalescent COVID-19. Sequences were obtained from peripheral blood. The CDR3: CASRFSGSSYEQYF. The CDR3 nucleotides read TGTGCCAGCAGATTTAGCGGGTCGTCCTACGAGCAGTACTTC.